This T cell receptor (beta chain) derives from a study of T-cell reconstitution after alpha-beta-depleted transplantation in children. Unique molecular identifiers were incorporated into the prepared TCRbeta library. Each CDR3 protein gets one entry after TCRdb re-called the PCR reads with MiXCR. The sample holds about 980,000 distinct CDR3 sequences, about 26% seen once. Trimming removed 3 bases from V and 0 bases from J, with 6 bases in between. CDR1 is DFQATT, CDR2 SNEGSKA, per germline (reference sequence). The CDR3 length is 13 residues. In the case of this clonotype: The antigen remains unidentified.

Overall study findings and caveats: The study traced high day-60 TCRbeta diversity in some patients to surviving recipient T cells and thymic progenitors. Several hundred expanded graft clones reportedly were the source of alpha-beta T cells about two months after transplant. Newly made T cells mostly supplied T-cell counts and diversity one year after transplant.

This clonotype was obtained from a boy under two years old who had a stem cell transplant for SCID, so the T cells may come from the graft donor. The rearrangement uses TRBV20-1 and TRBJ1-3, with unresolved D. Sequences were derived from PBMCs, mostly from graft donor cells, sampled 360 days after TCRalphabeta/CD19-depleted stem cell transplant. The CDR3 here is CSARWISGNTIYF. CDR3 nucleotide sequence: TGCAGTGCTAGGTGGATCTCTGGAAACACCATATATTTT.